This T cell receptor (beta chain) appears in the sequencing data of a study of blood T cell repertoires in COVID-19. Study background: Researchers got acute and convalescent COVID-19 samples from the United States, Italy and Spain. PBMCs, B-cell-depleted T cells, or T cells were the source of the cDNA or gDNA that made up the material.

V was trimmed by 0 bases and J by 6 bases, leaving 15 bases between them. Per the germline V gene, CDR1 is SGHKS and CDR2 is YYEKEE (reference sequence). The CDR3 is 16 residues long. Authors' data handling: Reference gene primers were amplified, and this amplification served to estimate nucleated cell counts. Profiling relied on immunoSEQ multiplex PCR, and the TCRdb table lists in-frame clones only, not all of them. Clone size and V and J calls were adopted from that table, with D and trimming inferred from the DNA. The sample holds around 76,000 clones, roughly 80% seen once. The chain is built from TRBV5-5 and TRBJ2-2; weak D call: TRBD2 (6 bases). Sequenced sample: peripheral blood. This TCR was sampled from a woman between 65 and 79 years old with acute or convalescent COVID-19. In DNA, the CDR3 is TGTGCCAGCAGCTTGGCCAGTCGGCGGGATCCCGGGGAGCTGTTTTTT. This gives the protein CASSLASRRDPGELFF.